This TCR beta chain was obtained from a study of T-cell memory formation after mild COVID-19. The study's findings and limits: Day 15 to 85 contracting clones showed balanced CD4/CD8; later expanders leaned CD4+. Cross-reactive memory apparently joined, as some responding clones appeared in pre-infection memory. Specificity for SARS-CoV-2 was not confirmed among the second-wave clones peaking on day 37.

This CDR3 is built from 16 residues. V shed 3 bases and J 8 bases; nucleotides not matched to a gene: 7. In this sample, this clonotype turned up many times. Its antigen is unknown. UMIs and sample barcodes were carried by the TCR alpha and TCR beta cDNA libraries that 5'RACE produced using constant-segment primers. In TCRdb, the 5' RACE reads were re-called with MiXCR into one record per CDR3 protein. The sample has about 57,000 distinct CDR3 sequences, more than 9% seen once. This chain joins TRBV12-3 or TRBV12-4 and TRBJ2-1; TRBD2 aligns across 13 bases. This TCR came from a young man who had mild COVID-19 (a few samples of this study predate the infection). Cell type and time point are not known. Sequencing was done on a sample of PBMCs or a T cell subset sorted from them (not recorded which). The CDR3 nucleotides are TGTGCCAGCAGTTTTCCCAGAGGACTAGCGGGGGATGAGCAGTTCTTC. This encodes CASSFPRGLAGDEQFF.